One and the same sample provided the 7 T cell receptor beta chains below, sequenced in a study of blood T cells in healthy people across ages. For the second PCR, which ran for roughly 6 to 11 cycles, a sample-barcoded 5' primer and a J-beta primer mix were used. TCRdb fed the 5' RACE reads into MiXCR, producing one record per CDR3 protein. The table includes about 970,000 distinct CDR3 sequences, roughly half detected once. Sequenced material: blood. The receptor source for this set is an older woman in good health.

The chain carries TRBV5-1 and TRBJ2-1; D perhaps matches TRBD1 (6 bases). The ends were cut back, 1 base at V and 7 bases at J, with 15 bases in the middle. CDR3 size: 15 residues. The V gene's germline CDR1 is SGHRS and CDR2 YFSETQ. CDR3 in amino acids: CASSLTGQSTNEQFF. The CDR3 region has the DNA TGCGCCAGCAGCTTGACCGGACAGTCTACAAATGAGCAGTTCTTC.

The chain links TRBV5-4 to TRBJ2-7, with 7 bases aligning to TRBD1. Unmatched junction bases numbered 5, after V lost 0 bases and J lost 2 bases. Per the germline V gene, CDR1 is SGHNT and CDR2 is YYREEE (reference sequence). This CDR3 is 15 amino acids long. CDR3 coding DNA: TGTGCCAGCAGCTTGGGGGGACAGATAACCTACGAGCAGTACTTC. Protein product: CASSLGGQITYEQYF.

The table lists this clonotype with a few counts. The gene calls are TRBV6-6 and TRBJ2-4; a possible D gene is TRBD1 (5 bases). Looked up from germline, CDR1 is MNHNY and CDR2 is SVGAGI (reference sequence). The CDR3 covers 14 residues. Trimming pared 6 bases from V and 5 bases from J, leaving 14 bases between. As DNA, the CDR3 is TGTGCCAGCAGCCCACGCAGGGTTGAAAACATTCAGTACTTC. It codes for CASSPRRVENIQYF.

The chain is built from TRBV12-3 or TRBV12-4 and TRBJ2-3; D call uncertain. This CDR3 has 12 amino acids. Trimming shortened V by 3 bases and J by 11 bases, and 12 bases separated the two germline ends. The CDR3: CASSLDPAKQYF. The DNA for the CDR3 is TGTGCCAGCAGTTTGGACCCGGCGAAGCAGTATTTT.

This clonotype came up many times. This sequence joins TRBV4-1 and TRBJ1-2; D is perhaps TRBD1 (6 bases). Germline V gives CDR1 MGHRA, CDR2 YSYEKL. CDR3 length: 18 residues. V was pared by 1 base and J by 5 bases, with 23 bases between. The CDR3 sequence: CASSQGGGQAARGYGYTF. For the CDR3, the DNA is TGCGCCAGCAGCCAAGGAGGGGGTCAGGCCGCCCGAGGGTATGGCTACACCTTC.

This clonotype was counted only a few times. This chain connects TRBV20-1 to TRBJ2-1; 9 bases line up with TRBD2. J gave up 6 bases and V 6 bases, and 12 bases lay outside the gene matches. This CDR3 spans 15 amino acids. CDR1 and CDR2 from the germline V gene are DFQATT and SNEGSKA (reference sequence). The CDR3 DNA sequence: TGCAGTGCCGCCTTCCTAGCGGGAATCGGCAATGAGCAGTTCTTC. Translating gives CSAAFLAGIGNEQFF.

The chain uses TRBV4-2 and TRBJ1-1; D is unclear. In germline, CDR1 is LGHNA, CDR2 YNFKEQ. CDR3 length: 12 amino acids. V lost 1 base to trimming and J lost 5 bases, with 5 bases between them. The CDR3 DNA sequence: TGTGCCAGCAGCCAAGCACGAACTGAAGCTTTCTTT. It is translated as CASSQARTEAFF.